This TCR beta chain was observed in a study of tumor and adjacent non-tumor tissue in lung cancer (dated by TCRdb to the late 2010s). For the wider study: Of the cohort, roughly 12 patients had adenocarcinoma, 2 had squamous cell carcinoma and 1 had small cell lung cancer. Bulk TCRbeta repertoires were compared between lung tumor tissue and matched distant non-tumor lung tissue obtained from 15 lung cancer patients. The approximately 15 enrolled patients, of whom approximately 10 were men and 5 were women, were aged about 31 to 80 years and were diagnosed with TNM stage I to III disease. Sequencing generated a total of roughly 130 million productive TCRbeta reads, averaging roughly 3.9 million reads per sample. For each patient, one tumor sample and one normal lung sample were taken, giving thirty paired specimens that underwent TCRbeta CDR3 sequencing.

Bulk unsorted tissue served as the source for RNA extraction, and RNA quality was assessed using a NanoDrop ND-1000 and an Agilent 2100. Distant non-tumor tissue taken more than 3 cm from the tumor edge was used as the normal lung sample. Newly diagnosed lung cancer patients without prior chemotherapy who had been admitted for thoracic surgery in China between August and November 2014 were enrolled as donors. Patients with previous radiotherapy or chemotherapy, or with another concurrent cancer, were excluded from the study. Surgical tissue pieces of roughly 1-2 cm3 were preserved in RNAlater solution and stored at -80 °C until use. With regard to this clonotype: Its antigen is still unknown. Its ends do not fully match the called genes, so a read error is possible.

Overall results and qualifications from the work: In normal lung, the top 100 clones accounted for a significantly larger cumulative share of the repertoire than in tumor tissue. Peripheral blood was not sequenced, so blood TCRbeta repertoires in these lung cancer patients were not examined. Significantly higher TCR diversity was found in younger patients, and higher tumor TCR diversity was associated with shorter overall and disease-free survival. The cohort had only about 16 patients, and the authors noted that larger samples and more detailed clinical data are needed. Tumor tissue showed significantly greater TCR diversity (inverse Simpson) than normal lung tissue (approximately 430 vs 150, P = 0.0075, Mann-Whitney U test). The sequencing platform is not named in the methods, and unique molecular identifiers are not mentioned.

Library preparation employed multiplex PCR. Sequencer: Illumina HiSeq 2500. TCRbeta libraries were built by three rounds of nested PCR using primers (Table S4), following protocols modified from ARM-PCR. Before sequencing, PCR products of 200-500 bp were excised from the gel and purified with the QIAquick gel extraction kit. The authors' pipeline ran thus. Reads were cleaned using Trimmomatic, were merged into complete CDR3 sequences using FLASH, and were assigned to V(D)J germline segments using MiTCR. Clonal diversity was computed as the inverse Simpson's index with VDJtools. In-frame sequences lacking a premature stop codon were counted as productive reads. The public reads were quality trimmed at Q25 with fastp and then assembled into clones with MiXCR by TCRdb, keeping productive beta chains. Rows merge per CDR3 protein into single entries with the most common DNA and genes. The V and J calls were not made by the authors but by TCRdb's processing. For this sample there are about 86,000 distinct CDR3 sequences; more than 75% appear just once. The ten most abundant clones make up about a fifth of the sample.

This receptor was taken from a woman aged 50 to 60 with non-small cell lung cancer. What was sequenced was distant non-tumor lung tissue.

The nucleotide sequence is TGCGCCAGCAGCTTGGGGTCGAAGGATACGCAGTATTTT. This encodes CASSLGSKDTQYF. The V and J segments used are TRBV11-2 and TRBJ2-3, with no confidently assigned D gene. The germline V gene sets CDR1 to SGHAT and CDR2 to FQNNGV. Counted from cysteine to phenylalanine, this CDR3 has 13 amino acids. Only CDR3 DNA is held: 39 bases, read in frame from base 1.